Following are 21 T cell receptor beta chains from one sample sequenced in a study of beta chain features in type 1 diabetes. Their antigens are not known. Whole-study findings and limits: For Type 1 diabetes patients, all four CD4+ subsets carried TCRB CDR3s that were moderately but significantly shorter.

The authors reverse transcribed all of the isolated RNA, so sequencing captured expressed TCRB transcripts. Assay: immunoSEQ multiplex PCR; the TCRdb copy retains only in-frame clones and omits some. The repertoire has hundreds of thousands of clones, about an eighth of them found once; the top ten carry around 0.022%. The sequenced sample was naive CD4+ T cells from blood. The receptors were sampled from a man aged 18 to 29 with type 1 diabetes.

This clone came up a few times. The chain joins TRBV27 to TRBJ1-2; possibly TRBD1 for D (5 bases). Trimming removed 0 bases from V and 7 bases from J, with 12 bases in between. The CDR3 length is 14 residues. Germline CDR1 reads MNHEY; CDR2 reads SMNVEV (reference sequence). The CDR3 loop is CASSLSQQVSGYTF. The CDR3 DNA reads TGTGCCAGCAGTTTATCCCAACAGGTTTCTGGCTACACCTTC.

This clone was detected only a few times. The chain couples TRBV9 to TRBJ2-7; no clear D gene. Germline V lookup: CDR1 SGDLS, CDR2 YYNGEE. The CDR3 has 9 residues. V shed 7 bases and J shed 7 bases, with 6 bases lying between them. CDR3 in DNA: TGTGCCAGCGATGGGGAGCAGTACTTC. This encodes CASDGEQYF.

J is TRBJ2-2 and V is TRBV14; D gene ambiguous. This CDR3 spans 14 amino acids. The V gene's germline CDR1 is SGHDN and CDR2 FVKESK. Trimming removed 6 bases from V and 7 bases from J, with 15 bases in between. DNA of the CDR3: TGTGCCAGCAGAGTATTAGGTTTCAGCGGGGAGCTGTTTTTT. This translates into CASRVLGFSGELFF.

J is TRBJ1-3 and V is TRBV11-2, with D possibly being TRBD1 (5 bases). Germline V gene lookup returns CDR1 SGHAT and CDR2 FQNNGV. V was pared by 5 bases and J by 4 bases, with 9 bases between. The CDR3 covers 13 residues. CDR3: CASSPGRGNTIYF. DNA for the CDR3: TGTGCCAGCAGCCCGGGACGGGGAAACACCATATATTTT.

The rearrangement uses TRBV18 and TRBJ2-7; 8 positions match TRBD2. The CDR3 contains 16 residues. Losses at the gene ends were 3 bases for V and 7 bases for J; bases not matched to a gene: 14. Germline CDR1 reads KGHSH; CDR2 reads LQKENI. This CDR3 reads CASSPDGGAGAWEQYF. Written as DNA, the CDR3 is TGTGCCAGCTCACCCGACGGGGGGGCAGGCGCATGGGAGCAGTACTTC.

The V and J genes are TRBV10-3 and TRBJ1-1; the D gene is possibly TRBD1 (5 bases). CDR3 length equals 14 residues. CDR1 is ENHRY and CDR2 is SYGVKD in the germline V gene. Between the trimmed V and J ends, which lost 4 bases and 3 bases, there was a span of 12 bases. The CDR3 DNA reads TGTGCCATCAGTGGAAGGGGTCCGGACACTGAAGCTTTCTTT. This gives the protein CAISGRGPDTEAFF.

The V gene is TRBV30, the J gene TRBJ1-5; 7 bases align to TRBD1. Germline CDR1 GTSNPN, CDR2 SVGIG (reference sequence). V gave up 1 base and J gave up 5 bases; unmatched junction bases: 5. The CDR3 covers 14 residues. The CDR3 DNA follows: TGTGCCTGGAGTGCCGGGACAGACCATCAGCCCCAGCATTTT. It specifies CAWSAGTDHQPQHF.

This chain joins TRBV7-9 and TRBJ2-1; D perhaps matches TRBD2 (6 bases). The ends were cut back, 1 base at V and 11 bases at J, with 12 bases in the middle. The CDR3 runs 13 residues. Germline V lookup: CDR1 SEHNR, CDR2 FQNEAQ (reference sequence). Here the CDR3 reads CASSLEPGGKQFF. CDR3 DNA sequence: TGTGCCAGCAGCTTAGAGCCAGGAGGGAAGCAGTTCTTC.

Here the CDR3 DNA reads TGCGCCAGCAGCCAACCTTCGGACAGTCCGGAGGGAGGCTACACCTTC. It translates to CASSQPSDSPEGGYTF. V usage is TRBV4-1 and J usage is TRBJ1-2; TRBD1 might be the D (6 bases). This CDR3 comprises 16 residues. V shed 2 bases and J shed 8 bases, with 21 bases lying between them. Germline V lookup: CDR1 MGHRA, CDR2 YSYEKL.

The chain links TRBV6-5 to TRBJ2-7; D is unresolved. Germline loops: CDR1 MNHEY, CDR2 SVGAGI. V was pared by 0 bases and J by 0 bases, with 9 bases between. The CDR3 contains 15 residues. As DNA, the CDR3 is TGTGCCAGCAGTTACTCGAAGGCAGACTCCTACGAGCAGTACTTC. Amino acid sequence: CASSYSKADSYEQYF.

The chain couples TRBV4-1 to TRBJ2-2, with 9 bases matching TRBD1. Germline loops: CDR1 MGHRA, CDR2 YSYEKL. The ends lost 0 bases at V and 1 base at J; junction bases unmatched: 0. The CDR3 loop spans 16 amino acids. CDR3 sequence reads: CASSQEGQGNTGELFF. The CDR3, as DNA: TGCGCCAGCAGCCAAGAGGGACAGGGGAACACCGGGGAGCTGTTTTTT.

The CDR3 coding sequence is TGTGCCAGCACCTGGACTGCCGAAGAGACCCAGTACTTC. Encoded protein: CASTWTAEETQYF. The rearrangement uses TRBV2 and TRBJ2-5, with D maybe TRBD2 (5 bases). This CDR3 is built from 13 residues. V lost 7 bases, J lost 3 bases, and 12 bases lay in between. The V gene's germline CDR1 is SNHLY and CDR2 FYNNEI.

This chain joins TRBV6-6 and TRBJ1-6; 8 bases fit TRBD1. With 5 bases clipped from V and 8 bases from J, the junction kept 8 bases outside the gene matches. Germline V gene sequence: CDR1 MNHNY, CDR2 SVGAGI (reference sequence). The CDR3 loop spans 15 amino acids. The CDR3 loop reads CASSLEQGDDSPLHF. The DNA of the CDR3 is TGTGCCAGCAGTCTTGAACAGGGGGATGATTCACCCCTCCACTTT.

CDR3 in amino acids: CASSVQDSKPDYGYTF. CDR3 DNA: TGTGCCAGCAGCGTTCAGGACAGCAAACCAGACTATGGCTACACCTTC. This chain connects TRBV9 to TRBJ1-2; D may be TRBD1 (6 bases). The CDR3 is made up of 16 amino acids. The V end lost 2 bases, the J end lost 3 bases, and 17 bases lay between the germline ends. CDR1 and CDR2 from the germline V gene are SGDLS and YYNGEE.

This clone showed up just a few times. Other DNA sequences of this sample code for an identical CDR3. This chain joins TRBV30 and TRBJ1-2; unclear D gene. Germline CDR1 GTSNPN, CDR2 SVGIG (reference sequence). The CDR3 runs to 12 residues. V lost 0 bases and J 8 bases, leaving 10 bases between the germline ends. The CDR3 spells CAWSVGGSGYTF. CDR3 bases: TGTGCCTGGAGTGTAGGTGGCAGCGGCTACACCTTC.

This clone has a handful of counts. The J gene is TRBJ1-2, the V gene TRBV29-1; tentative D call: TRBD1 (5 bases). The germline V gene has CDR1 SQVTM and CDR2 ANQGSEA. CDR3 length: 14 amino acids. V was trimmed by 3 bases and J by 5 bases, leaving 16 bases between them. The CDR3 spells CSVDLGRQQYGYTF. CDR3 DNA: TGCAGCGTTGATCTCGGCCGACAGCAATATGGCTACACCTTC. The entire variable domain, with the rest obtained from reference TRBV29-1 and TRBJ1-2, is as follows: SAVISQKPSRDICQRGTSLTIQCQVDSQVTMMFWYRQQPGQSLTLIATANQGSEATYESGFVIDKFPISRPNLTFSTLTVSNMSPEDSSIYLCSVDLGRQQYGYTFGSGTRLTVV.

The chain uses TRBV29-1 and TRBJ1-1; D not resolved. The germline CDR1 and CDR2 sequences are SQVTM and ANQGSEA. The CDR3 is 13 amino acids. Trimming cost V 0 bases and J 1 base, with 6 bases left between them. CDR3 protein: CSVEENGNTEAFF. CDR3 coding DNA: TGCAGCGTTGAAGAAAACGGGAACACTGAAGCTTTCTTT. Using reference TRBV29-1 and TRBJ1-1 for the parts outside the CDR3, the full variable domain is SAVISQKPSRDICQRGTSLTIQCQVDSQVTMMFWYRQQPGQSLTLIATANQGSEATYESGFVIDKFPISRPNLTFSTLTVSNMSPEDSSIYLCSVEENGNTEAFFGQGTRLTVV.

This clone was observed a handful of times. J is TRBJ1-2 and V is TRBV15; 10 bases line up with TRBD1. Looked up from germline, CDR1 is LNHNV and CDR2 is YYDKDF (reference sequence). The CDR3 length is 15 residues. Trimming cost V 0 bases and J 7 bases; bases outside gene matches: 5. The CDR3 loop is CATSRDKGTGAGYTF. DNA for the CDR3: TGTGCCACCAGCAGAGATAAGGGGACAGGGGCTGGCTACACCTTC.

This clone turned up a few times. This rearrangement joins TRBV18 to TRBJ2-1; D is possibly TRBD2 (5 bases). Germline V gene lookup returns CDR1 KGHSH and CDR2 LQKENI. The CDR3 consists of 15 residues. V lost 0 bases, J lost 7 bases, and 13 bases lay in between. For the CDR3, the DNA is TGTGCCAGCTCACCACCCCATCCCGGAGGTAATGAGCAGTTCTTC. Translated, it gives CASSPPHPGGNEQFF.

This clone has only a few counts. The CDR3 is CASSQAVLRGGHGTDTQYF. The CDR3 DNA reads as TGCGCCAGCAGCCAAGCCGTTTTGCGGGGGGGCCATGGCACAGATACGCAGTATTTT. The rearrangement links TRBV4-1 to TRBJ2-3, with 9 bases matching TRBD2. CDR1 is MGHRA, CDR2 YSYEKL, per germline. Germline trimming cut 1 base from V and 1 base from J; bases unmatched to any gene: 12. The length of the CDR3 is 19 residues.

A few counts support this clone. This chain links TRBV6-5 with TRBJ2-3; D possibly corresponds to TRBD2 (5 bases). Germline V gene sequence: CDR1 MNHEY, CDR2 SVGAGI. The CDR3 is made up of 15 amino acids. The V end was cut by 0 bases, the J end by 4 bases, with 11 bases between. In DNA, the CDR3 is TGTGCCAGCAGTTACTCGAGGGCTGGTTCAGATACGCAGTATTTT. Amino acids: CASSYSRAGSDTQYF.